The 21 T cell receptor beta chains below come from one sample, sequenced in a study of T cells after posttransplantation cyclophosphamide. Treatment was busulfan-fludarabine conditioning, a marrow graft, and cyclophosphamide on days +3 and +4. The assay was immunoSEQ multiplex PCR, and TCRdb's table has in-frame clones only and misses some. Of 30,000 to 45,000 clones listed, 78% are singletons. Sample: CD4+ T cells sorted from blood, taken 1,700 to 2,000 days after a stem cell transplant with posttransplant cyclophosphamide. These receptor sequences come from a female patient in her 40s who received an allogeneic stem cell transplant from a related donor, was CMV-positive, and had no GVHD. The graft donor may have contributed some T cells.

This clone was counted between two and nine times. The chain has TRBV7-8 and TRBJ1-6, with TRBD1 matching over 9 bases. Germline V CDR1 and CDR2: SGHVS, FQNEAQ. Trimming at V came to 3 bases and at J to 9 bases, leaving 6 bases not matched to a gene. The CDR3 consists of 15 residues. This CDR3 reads CASSFLGTGSSPLHF. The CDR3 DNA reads TGTGCCAGCAGCTTCCTCGGGACAGGGAGTTCACCCCTCCACTTT.

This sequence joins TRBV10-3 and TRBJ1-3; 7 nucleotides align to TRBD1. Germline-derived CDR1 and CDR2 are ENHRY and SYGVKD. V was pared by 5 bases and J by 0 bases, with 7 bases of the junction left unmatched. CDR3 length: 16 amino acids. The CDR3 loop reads CAISSTGSLSGNTIYF. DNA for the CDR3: TGTGCCATCAGTTCGACAGGGTCCCTCTCTGGAAACACCATATATTTT.

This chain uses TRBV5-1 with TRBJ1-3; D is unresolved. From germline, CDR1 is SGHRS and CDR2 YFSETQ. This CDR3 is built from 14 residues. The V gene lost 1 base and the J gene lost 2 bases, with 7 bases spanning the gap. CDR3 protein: CASSLTVTGNTIYF. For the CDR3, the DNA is TGCGCCAGCAGCTTGACAGTTACTGGAAACACCATATATTTT.

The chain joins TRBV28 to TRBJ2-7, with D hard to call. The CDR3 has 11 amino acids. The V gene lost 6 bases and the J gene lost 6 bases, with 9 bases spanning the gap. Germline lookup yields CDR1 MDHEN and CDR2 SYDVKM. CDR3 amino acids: CASREVGEQYF. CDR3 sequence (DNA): TGTGCCAGCAGAGAGGTTGGCGAGCAGTACTTC.

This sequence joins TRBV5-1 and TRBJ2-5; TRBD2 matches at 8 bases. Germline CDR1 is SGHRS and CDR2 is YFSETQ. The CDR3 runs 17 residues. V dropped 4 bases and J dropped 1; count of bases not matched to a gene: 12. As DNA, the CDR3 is TGCGCCAGCAGCCGGTTTCCGGGGGGGGGAATCCAAGAGACCCAGTACTTC. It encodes CASSRFPGGGIQETQYF.

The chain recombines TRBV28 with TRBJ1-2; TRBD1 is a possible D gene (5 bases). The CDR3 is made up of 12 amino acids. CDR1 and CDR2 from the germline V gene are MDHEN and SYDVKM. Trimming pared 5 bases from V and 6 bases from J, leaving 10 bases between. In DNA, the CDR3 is TGTGCCAGCAGTATACAGGTCCATGGCTACACCTTC. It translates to CASSIQVHGYTF.

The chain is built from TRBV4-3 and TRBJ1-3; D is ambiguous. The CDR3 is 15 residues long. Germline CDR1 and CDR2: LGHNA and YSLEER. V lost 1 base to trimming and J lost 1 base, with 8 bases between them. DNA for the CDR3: TGCGCCAGCAGCCAAGGTGGAGTATCTGGAAACACCATATATTTT. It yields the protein CASSQGGVSGNTIYF.

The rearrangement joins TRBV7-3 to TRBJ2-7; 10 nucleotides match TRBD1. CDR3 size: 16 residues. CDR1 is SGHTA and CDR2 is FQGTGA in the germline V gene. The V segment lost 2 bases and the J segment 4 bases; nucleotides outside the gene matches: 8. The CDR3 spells CASSLARQGAGYEQYF. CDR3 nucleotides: TGTGCCAGCAGCTTAGCACGACAGGGGGCGGGGTACGAGCAGTACTTC.

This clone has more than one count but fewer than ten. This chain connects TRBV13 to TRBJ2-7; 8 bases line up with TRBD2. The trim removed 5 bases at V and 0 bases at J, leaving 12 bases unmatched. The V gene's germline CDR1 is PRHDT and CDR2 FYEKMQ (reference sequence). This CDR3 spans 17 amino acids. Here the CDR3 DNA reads TGTGCCAGCAGCCCACCCCAGAGTAGCGGGGACTCCTACGAGCAGTACTTC. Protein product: CASSPPQSSGDSYEQYF. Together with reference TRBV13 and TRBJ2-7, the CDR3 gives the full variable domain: AAGVIQSPRHLIKEKRETATLKCYPIPRHDTVYWYQQGPGQDPQFLISFYEKMQSDKGSIPDRFSAQQFSDYHSELNMSSLELGDSALYFCASSPPQSSGDSYEQYFGPGTRLTVT.

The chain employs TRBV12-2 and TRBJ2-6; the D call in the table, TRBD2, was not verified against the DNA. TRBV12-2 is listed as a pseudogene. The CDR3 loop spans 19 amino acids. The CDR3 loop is CASRSAGTLLRPGANVLTF. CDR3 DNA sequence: TGTGCAAGTCGCTCCGCCGGGACTCTTCTTCGACCCGGGGCCAACGTCCTGACTTTC.

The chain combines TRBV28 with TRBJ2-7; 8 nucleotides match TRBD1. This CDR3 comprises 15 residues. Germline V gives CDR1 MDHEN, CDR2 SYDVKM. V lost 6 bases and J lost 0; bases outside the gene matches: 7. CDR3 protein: CASSRPGTGSYEQYF. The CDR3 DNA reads TGTGCCAGCAGCCGTCCCGGGACAGGCTCCTACGAGCAGTACTTC.

This CDR3 reads CATGVFFSDTQYF. CDR3 DNA sequence: TGTGCCACGGGGGTTTTCTTCTCAGATACGCAGTATTTT. The genes are TRBV5-4 and TRBJ2-3; D might be TRBD2 (6 bases). Germline CDR1 reads SGHNT; CDR2 reads YYREEE (reference sequence). V shed 9 bases and J shed 4 bases, with 15 bases lying between them. CDR3 length: 13 amino acids.

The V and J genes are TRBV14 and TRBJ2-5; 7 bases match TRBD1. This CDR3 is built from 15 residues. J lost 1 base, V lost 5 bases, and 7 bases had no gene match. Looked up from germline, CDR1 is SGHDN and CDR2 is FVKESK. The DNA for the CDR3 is TGTGCCAGCAGCTTCGCGACAGGGATCCAAGAGACCCAGTACTTC. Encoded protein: CASSFATGIQETQYF.

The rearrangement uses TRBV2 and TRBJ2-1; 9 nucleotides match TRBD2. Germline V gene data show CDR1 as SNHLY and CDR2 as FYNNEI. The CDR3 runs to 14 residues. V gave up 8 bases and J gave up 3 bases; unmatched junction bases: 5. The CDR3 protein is CASGGRGGYNEQFF. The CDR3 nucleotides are TGTGCCAGCGGCGGGCGGGGGGGCTACAATGAGCAGTTCTTC.

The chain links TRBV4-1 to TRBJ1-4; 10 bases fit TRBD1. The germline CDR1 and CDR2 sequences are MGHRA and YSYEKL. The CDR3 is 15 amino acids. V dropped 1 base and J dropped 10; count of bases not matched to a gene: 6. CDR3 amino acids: CASSQAGTGVGKLFF. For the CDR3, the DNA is TGCGCCAGCAGCCAAGCAGGGACAGGGGTGGGAAAACTGTTTTTT.

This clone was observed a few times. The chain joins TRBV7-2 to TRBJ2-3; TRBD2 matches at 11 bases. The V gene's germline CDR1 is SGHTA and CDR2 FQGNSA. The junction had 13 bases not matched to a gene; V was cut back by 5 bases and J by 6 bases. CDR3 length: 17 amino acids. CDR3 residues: CASSPLVAGGPRDTQYF. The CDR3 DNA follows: TGTGCCAGCAGCCCCCTGGTAGCGGGGGGGCCACGGGATACGCAGTATTTT.

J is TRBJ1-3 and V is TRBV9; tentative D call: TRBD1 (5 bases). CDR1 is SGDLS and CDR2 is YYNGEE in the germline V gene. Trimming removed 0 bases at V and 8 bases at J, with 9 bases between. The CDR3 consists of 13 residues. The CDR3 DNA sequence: TGTGCCAGCAGCGTAGTAGGGACTGACACCATATATTTT. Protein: CASSVVGTDTIYF.

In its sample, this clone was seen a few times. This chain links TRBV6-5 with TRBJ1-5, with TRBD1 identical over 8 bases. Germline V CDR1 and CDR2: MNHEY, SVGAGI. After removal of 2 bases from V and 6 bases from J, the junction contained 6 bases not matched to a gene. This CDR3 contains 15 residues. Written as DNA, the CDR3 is TGTGCCAGCAGTTACGGGCAGGGGGCTGGTCAGCCCCAGCATTTT. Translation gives CASSYGQGAGQPQHF.

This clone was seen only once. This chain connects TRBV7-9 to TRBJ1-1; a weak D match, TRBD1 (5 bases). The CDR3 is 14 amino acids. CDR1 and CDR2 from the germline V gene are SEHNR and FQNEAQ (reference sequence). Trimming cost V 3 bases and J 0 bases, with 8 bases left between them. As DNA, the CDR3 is TGTGCCAGCAGCTTTGGGGCGATGAACACTGAAGCTTTCTTT. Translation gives CASSFGAMNTEAFF.

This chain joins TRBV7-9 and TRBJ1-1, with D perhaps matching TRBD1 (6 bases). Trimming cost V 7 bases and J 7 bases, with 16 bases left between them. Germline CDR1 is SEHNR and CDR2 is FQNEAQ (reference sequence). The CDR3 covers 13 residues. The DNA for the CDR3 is TGTGCCAGCAACGAACAGGGAGGGGTTGAAGCTTTCTTT. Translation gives CASNEQGGVEAFF.

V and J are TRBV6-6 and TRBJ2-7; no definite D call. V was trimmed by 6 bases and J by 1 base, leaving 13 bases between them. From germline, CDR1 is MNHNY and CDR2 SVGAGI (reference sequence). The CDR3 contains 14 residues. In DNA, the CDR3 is TGTGCCAGCAGAACACCACAAGTTTCCTACGAGCAGTACTTC. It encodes CASRTPQVSYEQYF.